Below, one T cell receptor beta chain is given with its context. Its specificity is not known. Trimming stripped 1 base from V and 2 bases from J, with 9 bases between. In germline, CDR1 is LGHDT, CDR2 YNNKEL (reference sequence). This CDR3 comprises 14 residues. The data were obtained in a study of T cell responses to AZD1222 COVID-19 vaccine. Study conclusions and caveats: The study found vaccine-associated CD4 TCRs spanning spike, dominant at 160-218 and 743-854.

Researchers grouped second doses given at about 4 or about 12 weeks into one pool. The protocol was immunoSEQ multiplex PCR, while the TCRdb copy is restricted to in-frame clones and leaves out a portion. This table holds tens of thousands of clones, roughly 90% found once. The chain joins TRBV3-1 (or the pseudogene TRBV3-2) to TRBJ2-7; D remains unclear. Sequencing was performed on peripheral blood, taken 28 days after the second AZD1222 dose. The origin of this receptor is an adult who received the AZD1222 COVID-19 vaccine. Written as DNA, the CDR3 is TGTGCCAGCAGCCAAGGCTCTGGGCCCTACGAGCAGTACTTC. The encoded protein is CASSQGSGPYEQYF.